Shown below are 22 T cell receptor beta chains from a single sample sequenced in a study of lymphopenia after photon versus proton radiotherapy. Sequencing was performed with immunoSEQ multiplex PCR; in TCRdb, only in-frame clones are kept and a portion is missing. The repertoire holds around 160,000 clones, with approximately 90% as singletons. The specimen was peripheral blood, collected from a patient treated with photon-based radiotherapy. All receptors derive from a man aged 45-60 years with gastric cancer.

The CDR3 DNA reads as TGTGCCAGCTCACCGGTAGCGGGAGATAGGTACGAGCAGTACTTC. Its translation: CASSPVAGDRYEQYF. The chain carries TRBV18 and TRBJ2-7; TRBD2 agrees at 9 bases. The CDR3 extends over 15 amino acids. V gave up 3 bases and J gave up 4 bases; unmatched junction bases: 7. Germline V CDR1 and CDR2: KGHSH, LQKENI.

The chain couples TRBV7-8 to TRBJ1-1, with D uncertain. This CDR3 contains 13 residues. Trimming took 3 bases from V and 0 from J, leaving 5 bases between them. Germline-derived CDR1 and CDR2 are SGHVS and FQNEAQ. CDR3 DNA: TGTGCCAGCAGCTTCTTTTTGAACACTGAAGCTTTCTTT. This codes for CASSFFLNTEAFF.

The chain carries TRBV5-4 and TRBJ2-7; 11 bases map to TRBD2. Germline CDR1 is SGHNT and CDR2 is YYREEE (reference sequence). J was trimmed by 4 bases and V by 4 bases; bases with no gene match: 10. The CDR3 has 16 residues. CDR3 in amino acids: CASSPGGASGGYEQYF. CDR3 coding DNA: TGTGCCAGCAGCCCTGGAGGAGCTAGCGGGGGGTACGAGCAGTACTTC.

The chain recombines TRBV25-1 with TRBJ1-2; D uncertain. CDR3 length equals 11 residues. CDR1 is MGHDK and CDR2 is SYGVNS in the germline V gene. The V end was cut by 4 bases, the J end by 11 bases, with 11 bases between. CDR3 amino acids: CASSGSAEYTF. The DNA for the CDR3 is TGTGCCAGCAGTGGGTCTGCAGAGTACACCTTC.

The gene calls are TRBV7-2 and TRBJ1-5; TRBD1 aligns across 7 bases. The germline gives CDR1 SGHTA, CDR2 FQGNSA. This CDR3 region has 15 residues. V shed 5 bases, J shed 3 bases, and the junction held 7 bases outside the gene matches. The DNA for the CDR3 is TGTGCCAGCAGCCTTTTTACAGGGGCCAATCAGCCCCAGCATTTT. The encoded protein is CASSLFTGANQPQHF.

This clone was seen a few times. The CDR3 DNA follows: TGTGCCAGCAGTGGGGCAGCGGCTAACTATGGCTACACCTTC. The encoded protein is CASSGAAANYGYTF. The genes are TRBV2 and TRBJ1-2; D unresolved. Deletions cut 4 bases from V and 0 bases from J, with 9 bases between. The CDR3 runs to 14 residues. Germline loops: CDR1 SNHLY, CDR2 FYNNEI.

The chain links TRBV7-6 to TRBJ1-2; TRBD1 matches at 11 bases. V shed 5 bases and J 8 bases; nucleotides not matched to a gene: 10. This CDR3 comprises 15 residues. From germline, CDR1 is SGHVS and CDR2 FNYEAQ. The CDR3 DNA reads as TGTGCCAGCAGCCCCGACGGACAGGGGGCAGGAGGCTACACCTTC. Amino acids: CASSPDGQGAGGYTF.

The CDR3 loop reads CASSLEGQGAEGYTF. DNA for the CDR3: TGTGCCAGCAGCTTGGAGGGACAGGGGGCAGAGGGCTACACCTTC. The rearrangement uses TRBV5-5 and TRBJ1-2; 12 positions agree with TRBD1. Germline CDR1 is SGHKS and CDR2 is YYEKEE (reference sequence). With V trimmed by 0 bases and J by 8 bases, 5 bases remained unmatched. The CDR3 extends over 15 amino acids.

The V and J genes are TRBV28 and TRBJ2-5, with 7 bases identical to TRBD2. The V segment lost 2 bases and the J segment 8 bases; nucleotides outside the gene matches: 11. The germline CDR1 and CDR2 sequences are MDHEN and SYDVKM. The CDR3 consists of 15 residues. CDR3 region: CASSLPSGNKRTQYF. The CDR3 coding sequence is TGTGCCAGCAGTTTACCCAGCGGGAACAAAAGAACCCAGTACTTC.

This clone was counted only a few times. V is TRBV18 and J is TRBJ2-5, with D unresolved. Germline V gene data show CDR1 as KGHSH and CDR2 as LQKENI. The CDR3 spans 15 residues. The germline V and J ends were trimmed by 2 bases and 3 bases, with 13 bases remaining between them. Written as DNA, the CDR3 is TGTGCCAGCTCACCAGAGAATGCAGTAGAAGAGACCCAGTACTTC. Translating gives CASSPENAVEETQYF.

V usage is TRBV28 and J usage is TRBJ2-7; TRBD2 matches at 15 bases. Germline loops: CDR1 MDHEN, CDR2 SYDVKM. The CDR3 spans 16 residues. The ends lost 6 bases at V and 7 bases at J; junction bases unmatched: 10. The CDR3 loop reads CASSLPWTSGRVEQYF. The CDR3 DNA follows: TGTGCCAGCAGCCTCCCCTGGACTAGCGGGAGGGTTGAGCAGTACTTC.

V is TRBV30 and J is TRBJ2-7, with 11 bases aligning to TRBD1. The CDR3 runs 18 residues. Unmatched junction bases numbered 10, after V lost 0 bases and J lost 0 bases. Per the germline V gene, CDR1 is GTSNPN and CDR2 is SVGIG (reference sequence). CDR3 coding DNA: TGTGCCTGGAGTGTACGGACAGGGGGCGCGAGGGGCTCCTACGAGCAGTACTTC. It specifies CAWSVRTGGARGSYEQYF.

The genes are TRBV5-5 and TRBJ1-4; possibly TRBD1 for D (6 bases). Trimming shortened V by 0 bases and J by 1 base, and 10 bases separated the two germline ends. The germline gives CDR1 SGHKS, CDR2 YYEKEE (reference sequence). The CDR3 runs 16 residues. The CDR3 loop reads CASSLDRVETNEKLFF. The CDR3 DNA sequence: TGTGCCAGCAGCTTGGACAGGGTAGAAACTAATGAAAAACTGTTTTTT.

The chain carries TRBV29-1 and TRBJ1-2; 8 bases are shared with TRBD1. Germline-derived CDR1 and CDR2 are SQVTM and ANQGSEA. V was pared by 7 bases and J by 7 bases, with 2 bases of the junction left unmatched. The CDR3 contains 10 residues. DNA of the CDR3: TGCAGCGCCGACAGGGGTGGCTACACCTTC. It translates to CSADRGGYTF. The complete variable domain, with remaining parts taken from reference TRBV29-1 and TRBJ1-2, reads SAVISQKPSRDICQRGTSLTIQCQVDSQVTMMFWYRQQPGQSLTLIATANQGSEATYESGFVIDKFPISRPNLTFSTLTVSNMSPEDSSIYLCSADRGGYTFGSGTRLTVV.

The J gene is TRBJ2-7, the V gene TRBV28; TRBD2 might be the D (6 bases). Trimming stripped 6 bases from V and 11 bases from J, with 20 bases between. This CDR3 has 13 residues. CDR1 MDHEN and CDR2 SYDVKM come from the germline V gene. This chain's CDR3 is CASRTTGLHGKYF. CDR3 bases: TGTGCCAGCAGGACGACTGGACTACACGGGAAGTACTTC.

This sequence joins TRBV7-9 and TRBJ2-1, with TRBD2 matching 9 bases. The length of the CDR3 is 15 residues. Germline lookup yields CDR1 SEHNR and CDR2 FQNEAQ (reference sequence). Trimming cost V 5 bases and J 12 bases; bases outside gene matches: 14. The CDR3: CASSLSGRDNDGQFF. The CDR3 nucleotides are TGTGCCAGCAGCCTTAGCGGGAGAGACAATGATGGGCAGTTCTTC.

The chain recombines TRBV9 with TRBJ2-1, with TRBD2 matching over 10 bases. The CDR3 extends over 15 amino acids. CDR1 SGDLS and CDR2 YYNGEE come from the germline V gene. The J segment lost 4 bases and the V segment lost 0 bases, leaving 1 base of the junction unmatched. CDR3 nucleotide sequence: TGTGCCAGCAGCGTAGAGACTAGCGGGTACAATGAGCAGTTCTTC. Its protein is CASSVETSGYNEQFF. The full variable domain, its missing parts supplied by reference TRBV9 and TRBJ2-1, is DSGVTQTPKHLITATGQRVTLRCSPRSGDLSVYWYQQSLDQGLQFLIQYYNGEERAKGNILERFSAQQFPDLHSELNLSSLELGDSALYFCASSVETSGYNEQFFGPGTRLTVL.

The V and J genes are TRBV5-4 and TRBJ1-2; D unclear. The CDR3 length is 15 residues. V was shortened by 4 bases and J by 4 bases, with 17 bases between the two germline ends. Germline assignment: CDR1 SGHNT and CDR2 YYREEE (reference sequence). This CDR3 reads CASSRMEGSSYGYTF. DNA of the CDR3: TGTGCCAGCAGCCGGATGGAGGGAAGTAGCTATGGCTACACCTTC.

J is TRBJ2-1 and V is TRBV18; 7 nucleotides line up with TRBD2. The CDR3 runs 15 residues. Germline lookup yields CDR1 KGHSH and CDR2 LQKENI. The ends lost 1 base at V and 4 bases at J; junction bases unmatched: 4. CDR3 nucleotides: TGTGCCAGCTCACCACTGGCTAGCGGATACAATGAGCAGTTCTTC. As protein: CASSPLASGYNEQFF.

The chain uses TRBV30 and TRBJ1-1; no definite D call. Trimming took 3 bases from V and 3 from J, leaving 14 bases between them. The CDR3 has 14 amino acids. Per the germline V gene, CDR1 is GTSNPN and CDR2 is SVGIG (reference sequence). CDR3 loop: CAWSEIFPDTEAFF. The CDR3 nucleotides read TGTGCCTGGAGCGAAATCTTTCCTGACACTGAAGCTTTCTTT.

The genes are TRBV28 and TRBJ2-5; TRBD1 matches at 12 bases. V gave up 6 bases and J gave up 4 bases; unmatched junction bases: 9. CDR1 and CDR2 (germline): MDHEN, SYDVKM. The CDR3 runs to 16 residues. The CDR3 loop is CASSSSRDRGRETQYF. CDR3 nucleotide sequence: TGTGCCAGCAGCAGTAGCCGGGACAGGGGGCGAGAGACCCAGTACTTC.

The chain links TRBV19 to TRBJ1-5; TRBD1 is a possible D gene (5 bases). The CDR3 consists of 16 residues. The V gene lost 0 bases and the J gene lost 2 bases, with 11 bases spanning the gap. CDR1 is LNHDA, CDR2 SQIVND, per germline (reference sequence). DNA of the CDR3: TGTGCCAGTAGTATAGAGGGGCGTATGGGCAATCAGCCCCAGCATTTT. Its protein is CASSIEGRMGNQPQHF.